This T cell receptor (beta chain) was captured in a study of CD8 T cells in ankylosing spondylitis. The study's findings and limits: Seemingly distinctive of ankylosing spondylitis blood was a TCR beta motif formed by eight highly homologous variants.

This CDR3 is built from 13 residues. Per the germline V gene, CDR1 is SGHTA and CDR2 is FQGTGA. Trimming removed 1 base at V and 4 bases at J, with 6 bases between. A note on this clonotype: Its antigen is not known.

TCRdb re-analysed the 5' RACE reads in MiXCR, keeping a single row per CDR3 protein. This sample has about 220,000 distinct CDR3 sequences; about 16% occur once, and the top ten carry more than 40%. The chain combines TRBV7-3 with TRBJ2-3; D may be TRBD1 or TRBD2 (5 bases each). The sequencing sample was made of blood, either unsorted or a sorted T cell fraction (not recorded which). The clonotype comes from a male donor with ankylosing spondylitis. For the CDR3, the DNA is TGTGCCAGCAGCTTAATGGGGGCAGATACGCAGTATTTT. As protein: CASSLMGADTQYF.